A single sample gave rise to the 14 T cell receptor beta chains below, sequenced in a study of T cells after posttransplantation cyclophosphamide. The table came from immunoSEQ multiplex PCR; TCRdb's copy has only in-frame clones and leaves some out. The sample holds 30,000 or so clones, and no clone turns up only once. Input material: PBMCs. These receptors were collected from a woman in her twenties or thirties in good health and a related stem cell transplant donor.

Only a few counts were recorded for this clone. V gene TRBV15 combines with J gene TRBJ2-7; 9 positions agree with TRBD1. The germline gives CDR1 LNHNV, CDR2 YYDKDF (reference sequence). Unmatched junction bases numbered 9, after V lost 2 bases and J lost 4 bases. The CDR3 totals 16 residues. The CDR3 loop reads CATSRRPGQGYYEQYF. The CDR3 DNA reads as TGTGCCACCAGCAGACGACCGGGACAGGGCTATTACGAGCAGTACTTC. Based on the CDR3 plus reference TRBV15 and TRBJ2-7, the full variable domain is DAMVIQNPRYQVTQFGKPVTLSCSQTLNHNVMYWYQQKSSQAPKLLFHYYDKDFNNEADTPDNFQSRRPNTSFCFLDIRSPGLGDTAMYLCATSRRPGQGYYEQYFGPGTRLTVT.

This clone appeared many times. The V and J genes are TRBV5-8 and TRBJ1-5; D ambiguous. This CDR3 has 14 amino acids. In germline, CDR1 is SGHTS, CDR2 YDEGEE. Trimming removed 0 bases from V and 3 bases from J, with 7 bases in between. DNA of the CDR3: TGTGCCAGCAGCTTGGGATTGGCCAATCAGCCCCAGCATTTT. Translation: CASSLGLANQPQHF.

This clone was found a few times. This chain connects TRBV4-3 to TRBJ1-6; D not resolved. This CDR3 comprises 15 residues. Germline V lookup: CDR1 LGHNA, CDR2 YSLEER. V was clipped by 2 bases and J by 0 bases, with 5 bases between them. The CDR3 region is CASSQTVSYNSPLHF. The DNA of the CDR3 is TGCGCCAGCAGCCAAACAGTCTCCTATAATTCACCCCTCCACTTT.

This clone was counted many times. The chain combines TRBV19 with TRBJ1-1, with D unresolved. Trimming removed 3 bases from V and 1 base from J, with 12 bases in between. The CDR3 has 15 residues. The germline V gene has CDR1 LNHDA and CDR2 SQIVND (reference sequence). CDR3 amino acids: CASSMEGTENTEAFF. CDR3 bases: TGTGCCAGTAGTATGGAGGGTACCGAGAACACTGAAGCTTTCTTT.

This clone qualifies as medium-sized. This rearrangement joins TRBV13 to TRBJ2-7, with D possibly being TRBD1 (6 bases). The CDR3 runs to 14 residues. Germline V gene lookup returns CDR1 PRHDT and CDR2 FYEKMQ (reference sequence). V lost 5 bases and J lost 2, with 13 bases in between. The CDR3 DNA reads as TGTGCCAGCAGCCTCGACAGGTCCACCTACGAGCAGTACTTC. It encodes CASSLDRSTYEQYF.

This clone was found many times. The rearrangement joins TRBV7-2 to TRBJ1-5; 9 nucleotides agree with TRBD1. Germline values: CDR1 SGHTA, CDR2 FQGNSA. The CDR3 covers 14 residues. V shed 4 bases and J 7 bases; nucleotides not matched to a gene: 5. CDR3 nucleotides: TGTGCCAGCAGCTCCCGGACAGGGGACCAGCCCCAGCATTTT. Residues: CASSSRTGDQPQHF.

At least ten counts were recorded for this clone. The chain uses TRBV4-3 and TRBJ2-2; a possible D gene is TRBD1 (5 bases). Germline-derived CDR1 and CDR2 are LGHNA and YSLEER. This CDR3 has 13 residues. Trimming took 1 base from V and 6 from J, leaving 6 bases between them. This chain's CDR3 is CASSQGGPGELFF. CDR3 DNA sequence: TGCGCCAGCAGCCAAGGGGGCCCCGGGGAGCTGTTTTTT.

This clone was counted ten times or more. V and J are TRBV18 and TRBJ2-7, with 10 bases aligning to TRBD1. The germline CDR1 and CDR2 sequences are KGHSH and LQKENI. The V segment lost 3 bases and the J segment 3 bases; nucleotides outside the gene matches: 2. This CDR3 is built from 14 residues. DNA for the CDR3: TGTGCCAGCTCACCTGGGGACAGGGGCTACGAGCAGTACTTC. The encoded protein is CASSPGDRGYEQYF.

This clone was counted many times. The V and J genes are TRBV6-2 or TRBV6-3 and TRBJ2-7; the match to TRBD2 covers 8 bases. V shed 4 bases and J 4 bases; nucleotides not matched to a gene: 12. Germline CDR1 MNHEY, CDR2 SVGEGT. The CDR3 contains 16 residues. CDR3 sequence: CASSSLGPGLDYEQYF. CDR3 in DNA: TGTGCCAGCAGTTCCCTGGGCCCGGGACTAGATTACGAGCAGTACTTC.

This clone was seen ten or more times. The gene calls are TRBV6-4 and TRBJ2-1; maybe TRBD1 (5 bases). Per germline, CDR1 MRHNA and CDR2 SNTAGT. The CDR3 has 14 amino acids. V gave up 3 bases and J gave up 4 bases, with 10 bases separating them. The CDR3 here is CASSETGEYNEQFF. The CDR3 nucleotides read TGTGCCAGCAGTGAAACAGGCGAGTACAATGAGCAGTTCTTC.

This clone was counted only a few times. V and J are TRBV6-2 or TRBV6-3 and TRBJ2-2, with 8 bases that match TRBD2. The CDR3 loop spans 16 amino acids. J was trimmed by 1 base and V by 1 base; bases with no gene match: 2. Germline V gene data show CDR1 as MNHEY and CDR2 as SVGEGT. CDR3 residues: CASSYLLAGNTGELFF. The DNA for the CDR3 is TGTGCCAGCAGTTACTTGCTAGCGGGGAACACCGGGGAGCTGTTTTTT.

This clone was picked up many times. CDR3 in DNA: TGTGCCAGCAGCAGGAGGGGGACGTATGGCTACACCTTC. It codes for CASSRRGTYGYTF. V usage is TRBV6-5 and J usage is TRBJ1-2, with D possibly TRBD1 on 6 matching bases. The CDR3 has 13 amino acids. Germline lookup yields CDR1 MNHEY and CDR2 SVGAGI. The germline V and J ends were trimmed by 6 bases and 5 bases, with 13 bases remaining between them.

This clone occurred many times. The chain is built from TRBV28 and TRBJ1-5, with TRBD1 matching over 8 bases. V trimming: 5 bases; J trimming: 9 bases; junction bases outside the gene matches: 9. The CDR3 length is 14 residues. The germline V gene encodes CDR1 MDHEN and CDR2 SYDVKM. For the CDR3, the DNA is TGTGCCAGCAGTCCATCGACAGGGGTTCGGCCCCAGCATTTT. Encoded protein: CASSPSTGVRPQHF.

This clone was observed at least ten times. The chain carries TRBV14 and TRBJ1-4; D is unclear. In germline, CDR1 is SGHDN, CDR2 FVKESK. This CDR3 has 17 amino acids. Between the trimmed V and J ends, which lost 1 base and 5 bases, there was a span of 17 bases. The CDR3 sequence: CASSQGTLLLGNEKLFF. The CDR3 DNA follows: TGTGCCAGCAGCCAAGGGACTCTTCTGCTCGGGAATGAAAAACTGTTTTTT.